This T cell receptor beta chain derives from a study of tissue T cells after allogeneic stem cell transplantation. This clone was counted a few times. Genes and germline are mouse. The read ends 1 residue shy of where the CDR3 ends; the end is completed using the germline J gene. Time point meaning: mouse harvest day 14 after allogeneic transplant. Tail vein injection delivered 10^7 T-cell-depleted bone marrow cells and 10^6 splenic CD5+ T cells. Generated by immunoSEQ multiplex PCR, the TCRdb table keeps only in-frame clones and is missing some. Among approximately 9,000 clones listed, 36% were seen once. V was pared by 1 base and J by 1 base, with 12 bases between. This CDR3 contains 16 residues. Per the germline V gene, CDR1 is FNHDT and CDR2 is SITEND (reference sequence).

The chain carries TRBV19 and TRBJ2-1, with D maybe TRBD1 (5 bases). The TCR comes from a female BALB/c mouse given C57BL/6 T cells with graft-versus-host disease after an allogeneic hematopoietic cell transplant. The specimen sequenced was skin. The CDR3 region is CASSIIRTKNYAEQFF. The sequenced CDR3 bases are TGTGCCAGCAGTATAATCCGGACAAAAAACTATGCTGAGCAGTTC.